This entry concerns a single T cell receptor beta chain. In this sample, this clone turned up once. Its specific antigen is unknown. No qualities accompany the bases; no much larger clone lies one base away. The CDR3 covers 13 residues, taking in both the cysteine and the phenylalanine. Solely the CDR3 DNA is kept, with 39 bases framed from the first base. CDR1 and CDR2 are drawn from the germline V gene: SGHRS, YFSETQ. V is reduced by 0 bases and J by 13 bases, leaving a spacing of 13 bases between them. The record originates from a study of blood T cell repertoires in COVID-19 (TCRdb year 2020). Background on the whole study: Samples from collaborators originated in the United States, Italy and Spain and spanned both the acute and convalescent phases of COVID-19. The material from the prospective study consisted of cDNA or gDNA derived from T cells, B-cell-depleted T cells, or PBMCs. The dataset comprised deeply sampled blood TCRbeta repertoires from subjects exposed to, actively infected with, or recovered from COVID-19. The repertoires were released in a freely available public database intended as a resource for research on the immune response to SARS-CoV-2. The samples were drawn from two sources: the first 160 participants of the ongoing ImmuneRACE study, and 1,200 or so subjects contributed by 6 global collaborators. Sample metadata almost always included a de-identified subject ID, COVID-19 status, age in years and sex. Where HLA class I and class II types were available, the types were taken from metadata supplied by the sample provider, not from assay-based typing. The study at large found these results: Clinical and demographic metadata were provided uncurated, with the amount varying by source and participant.

A second Seattle source provided samples from volunteer blood donors who had recovered from COVID-19. Whole blood was collected in K2EDTA tubes by collaborating institutions according to the institutions' own protocols. Collaborator samples were shipped for TCRbeta analysis as frozen whole blood, isolated PBMCs, or DNA extracted from either sample type. TCRbeta CDR3 regions were amplified from genomic DNA using the immunoSEQ Assay, a bias-controlled multiplex PCR. The authors processed their data as follows. The number of nucleated cells in each sample was estimated from the amplification of reference gene primers within the assay. To quantify the absolute abundance of each unique TCRbeta CDR3 rearrangement, sequence reads were collapsed and filtered. For each sample, productive Simpson clonality was calculated as the square root of Simpson's diversity index across productive rearrangements. What TCRdb holds here is the immuneACCESS table cut down to in-frame rearrangements. Part of the clones is not present; checked against another copy, under half of the missing clones reflect an unresolved V gene, and the others are unexplained. V and J calls and clone size are given by that table; D and trimming were obtained from the DNA. This sample is represented by about 250,000 clones; roughly 89% of them were singletons. The leading ten clones occupy less than 0.95% of the sample.

The rearrangement combines TRBV5-1 with TRBJ1-4; no confident D gene assignment can be made. The sequence derives from a woman between 40 and 50 years old who had recovered from COVID-19. The sequenced sample was peripheral blood. The encoded CDR3 is CASSLAPSEGLFF. Read as DNA, the sequence is TGCGCCAGCAGCTTGGCCCCGTCGGAGGGACTGTTTTTT. Joined to the reference TRBV5-1 and TRBJ1-4 proteins, this CDR3 gives the full variable domain: KAGVTQTPRYLIKTRGQQVTLSCSPISGHRSVSWYQQTPGQGLQFLFEYFSETQRNKGNFPGRFSGRQFSNSRSEMNVSTLELGDSALYLCASSLAPSEGLFFGSGTQLSVL.